The T cell receptor beta chain under discussion was sequenced for a study of T-cell memory formation after mild COVID-19. Findings and limits, study-wide: Contracting clones from day 15 to 85 showed balanced CD4/CD8; later expanders favored CD4+.

Germline loops: CDR1 SGHRS, CDR2 YFSETQ. The CDR3 is made up of 14 amino acids. The ends were cut back, 1 base at V and 4 bases at J, with 11 bases in the middle. In TCRdb, the 5' RACE reads were re-called with MiXCR into one record per CDR3 protein. The table has hundreds of thousands of distinct CDR3 sequences, 15% to 20% seen once; the top ten hold about 20%. As to this clonotype: Its matching antigen is unknown.

The sequence was collected from a man aged 18 to 29 who had mild COVID-19 (a few samples of this study predate the infection). Cell type and time point are not known. The chain carries TRBV5-1 and TRBJ1-1; no clear D. Input material: PBMCs or a T cell subset sorted from them (not recorded which). This CDR3 reads CASSLYQHSTEAFF. The CDR3 DNA follows: TGCGCCAGCAGCTTGTATCAGCACAGCACTGAAGCTTTCTTT.